This entry is about one T cell receptor beta chain. Its binding antigen is unknown. No qualities accompany the bases; no much larger clone lies one base away. Moderately to severely active disease, a Clinical Activity Score of at least 3, a NOSPECS grade of at least 4, and a duration under 3 months were present in ophthalmopathy patients. Exclusion was applied to patients with uncontrolled infections, other autoimmune diseases, pregnancy or lactation. Diagnoses were based on clinical symptoms, serum thyroxine and TRAb, thyroid ultrasound and orbital computed tomography. PBMCs were isolated from about 10 ml of fresh peripheral blood by Ficoll-Paque density gradient centrifugation. Total RNA was extracted with Trizol reagent, and quality was checked on an Agilent 2100 Bioanalyzer. This entry comes from a study of T cells in Graves' hyperthyroidism and ophthalmopathy (dated by TCRdb to between 2017 and 2020). With respect to the entire study: Peripheral blood was sampled at the time of initial diagnosis, prior to any treatment. To identify TCR V-J signatures that set the groups apart, the researchers used a discovery cohort of 100 patients, made up of approximately 43 with Graves' ophthalmopathy and some 58 with stable Graves' hyperthyroidism. An independent validation cohort of fewer than 20 hyperthyroidism patients and over 15 patients who later progressed to ophthalmopathy tested prospective prediction of ophthalmopathy. The approximately 97 discovery patients were randomly divided into training and test sets at a 7:3 ratio. In addition, the study compared T-cell repertoires in thyroid tissue and in blood from over 5 Graves' hyperthyroidism patients. Once sampling was done, hyperthyroidism patients were given methimazole at a starting dose of 30 mg daily, whereas ophthalmopathy patients were given high-dose intravenous methylprednisolone. The paper reports TCR Vbeta CDR3 sequencing of approximately 140 peripheral blood samples: some 44 ophthalmopathy, under 80 hyperthyroidism and 17 progressor patients.

Amplification of TCR beta CDR3 regions was carried out from RNA transcripts. The TCR CDR3 was subjected to a first round of RT-PCR using the HTBI primer set and the Qiagen OneStep RT-PCR kit. Libraries were constructed in a second round of multiplex PCR, after which size selection and purification were carried out. The libraries were sequenced on an Illumina HiSeq2000 using paired-end 100 bp reads. The study's own analysis went as follows. SOAPnuke was used to process the raw data, throwing out any read that contained adapters or uncalled bases, had a mean Phred below 15, or lacked an exact constant-primer or identifier match. High-quality paired reads were merged using COPE v1.2.5, and each unique nucleotide sequence was defined as a clonotype. MiTCR v1.1 was used to align the clonotypes against IMGT TRBV, TRBD and TRBJ reference segments. The analysis included only V-J combinations with a frequency above 0.0001, which together covered 99% to 99.2% of the repertoires. A TCS score was defined as the ratio between F50 (clonal expansion) and ExV (chaos), using BLOSUM62-based TCRdist between CDR3 peptides within each V-J. Welch's t-statistics and random forest reduced fewer than 550 V-J features to under 15, which were used in a naive Bayes classifier (R e1071). TCRdb reanalyzed the raw reads on its own, using fastp at Q25 for trimming and MiXCR for clone calling, and kept in-frame beta chains. Duplicate CDR3 protein sequences are folded into a single record with the most common DNA and genes. The V and J calls reflect TCRdb's pipeline rather than the authors' work. The sample table records 530,000 or so distinct CDR3 sequences; approximately 17% of these occur just once. The ten top clones hold 17% of the sample.

Summary of the overall study and its limitations: No statistical method was used to set the sample size in advance, and investigators knew the group allocation. Most expanded thyroid clonotypes (frequency above 0.001) were also detected in blood, suggesting blood repertoires may reflect thyroid immune responses. A 13 V-J signature model separated ophthalmopathy from stable hyperthyroidism, with roughly 88% sensitivity and around 84% specificity in cross-validation and 80%/75% in testing. During validation, the model predicted progression to ophthalmopathy a median of around 6 months ahead of onset, with approximately 71% sensitivity and under 85% specificity.

The germline V gene encodes CDR1 SGHTA and CDR2 FQGTGA. At the junction V is shortened by 2 bases and J by 8 bases, with 11 bases in between. The CDR3 has 13 amino acids, counting the end cysteine and phenylalanine. Only CDR3 DNA is held: 39 bases, read in frame from base 1. Sequenced input: blood. This receptor was obtained from a woman aged 18-29 years with Graves' ophthalmopathy. The rearranged chain carries TRBV7-3 and TRBJ2-3; no D gene call is confident. The CDR3 region has the sequence CASSLEHPGTQYF. The DNA sequence is TGTGCCAGCAGCTTAGAACACCCCGGTACGCAGTATTTT.